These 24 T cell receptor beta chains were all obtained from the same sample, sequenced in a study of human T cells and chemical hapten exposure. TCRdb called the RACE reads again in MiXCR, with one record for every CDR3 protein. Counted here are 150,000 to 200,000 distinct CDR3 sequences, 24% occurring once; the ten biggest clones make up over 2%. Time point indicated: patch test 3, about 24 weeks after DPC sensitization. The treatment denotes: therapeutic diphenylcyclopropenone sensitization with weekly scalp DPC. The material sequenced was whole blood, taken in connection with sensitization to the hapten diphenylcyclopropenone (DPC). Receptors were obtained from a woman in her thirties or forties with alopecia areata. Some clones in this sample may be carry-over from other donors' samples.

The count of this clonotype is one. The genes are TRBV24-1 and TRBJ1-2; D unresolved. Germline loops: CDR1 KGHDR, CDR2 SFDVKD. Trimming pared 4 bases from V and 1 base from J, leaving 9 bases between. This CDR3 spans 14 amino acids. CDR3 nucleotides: TGTGCCACCAGTGAGTCGACGGATAACTATGGCTACACCTTC. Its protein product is CATSESTDNYGYTF.

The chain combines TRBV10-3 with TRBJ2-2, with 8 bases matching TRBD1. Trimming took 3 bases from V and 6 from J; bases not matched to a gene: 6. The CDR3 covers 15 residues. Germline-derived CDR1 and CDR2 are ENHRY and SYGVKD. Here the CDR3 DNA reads TGTGCCATCAGTGATCCTCAGGGGGCGGCCGGGGAGCTGTTTTTT. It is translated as CAISDPQGAAGELFF.

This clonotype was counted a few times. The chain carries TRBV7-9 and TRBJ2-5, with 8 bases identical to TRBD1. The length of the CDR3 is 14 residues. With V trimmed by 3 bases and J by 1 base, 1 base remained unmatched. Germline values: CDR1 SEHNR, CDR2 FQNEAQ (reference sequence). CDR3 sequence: CASSLTGAQETQYF. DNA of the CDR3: TGTGCCAGCAGCTTGACAGGGGCCCAAGAGACCCAGTACTTC.

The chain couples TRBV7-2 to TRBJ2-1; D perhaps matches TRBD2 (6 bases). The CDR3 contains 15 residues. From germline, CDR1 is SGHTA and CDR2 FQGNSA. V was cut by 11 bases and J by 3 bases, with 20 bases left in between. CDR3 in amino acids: CASKSTGTGYNEQFF. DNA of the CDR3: TGTGCCTCCAAGAGTACCGGGACTGGCTACAATGAGCAGTTCTTC.

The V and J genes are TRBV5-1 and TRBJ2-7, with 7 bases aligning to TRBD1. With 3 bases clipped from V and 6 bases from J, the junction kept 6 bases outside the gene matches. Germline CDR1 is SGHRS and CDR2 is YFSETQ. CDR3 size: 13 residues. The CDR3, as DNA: TGCGCCAGCAGCTCCACACAGGGGACCGAGCAGTACTTC. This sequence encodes CASSSTQGTEQYF.

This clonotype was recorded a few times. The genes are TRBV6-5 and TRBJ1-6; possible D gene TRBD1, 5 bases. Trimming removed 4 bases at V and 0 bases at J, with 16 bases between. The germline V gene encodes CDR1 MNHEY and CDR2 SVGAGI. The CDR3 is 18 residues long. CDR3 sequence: CASSSQGSPSSYNSPLHF. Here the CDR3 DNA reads TGTGCCAGCAGTTCCCAGGGCAGCCCGAGCTCCTATAATTCACCCCTCCACTTT.

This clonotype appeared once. CDR3 sequence (DNA): TGTGCCAGCAGCCGTAACGCGGAAGATACGCAGTATTTT. Protein: CASSRNAEDTQYF. The V call is TRBV7-2, the J call TRBJ2-3; D is uncertain. The CDR3 sequence is 13 residues long. V shed 5 bases and J shed 5 bases, with 11 bases lying between them. Germline values: CDR1 SGHTA, CDR2 FQGNSA.

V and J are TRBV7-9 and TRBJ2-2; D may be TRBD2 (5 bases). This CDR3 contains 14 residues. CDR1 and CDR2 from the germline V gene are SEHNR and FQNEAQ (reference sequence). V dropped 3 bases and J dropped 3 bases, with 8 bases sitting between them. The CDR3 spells CASSFERDTGELFF. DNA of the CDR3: TGTGCCAGCAGCTTTGAGAGGGACACCGGGGAGCTGTTTTTT.

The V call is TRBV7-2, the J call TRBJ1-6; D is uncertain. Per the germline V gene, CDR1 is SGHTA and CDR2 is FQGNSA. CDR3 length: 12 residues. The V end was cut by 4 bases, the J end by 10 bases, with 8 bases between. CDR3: CASSSDRSPLHF. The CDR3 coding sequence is TGTGCCAGCAGCTCTGATAGATCACCCCTCCACTTT.

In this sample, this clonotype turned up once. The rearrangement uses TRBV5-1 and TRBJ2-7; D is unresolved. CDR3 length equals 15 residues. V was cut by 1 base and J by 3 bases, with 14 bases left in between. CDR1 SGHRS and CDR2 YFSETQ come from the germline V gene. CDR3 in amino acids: CASSLLGGTLYEQYF. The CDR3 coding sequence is TGCGCCAGCAGCTTGTTAGGCGGAACGCTCTACGAGCAGTACTTC.

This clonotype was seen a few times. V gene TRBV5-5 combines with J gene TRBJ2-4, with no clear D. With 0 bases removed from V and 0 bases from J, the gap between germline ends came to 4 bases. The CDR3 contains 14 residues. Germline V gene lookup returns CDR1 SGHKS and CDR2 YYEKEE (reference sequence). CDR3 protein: CASSLGAAKNIQYF. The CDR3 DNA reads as TGTGCCAGCAGCTTGGGAGCAGCCAAAAACATTCAGTACTTC.

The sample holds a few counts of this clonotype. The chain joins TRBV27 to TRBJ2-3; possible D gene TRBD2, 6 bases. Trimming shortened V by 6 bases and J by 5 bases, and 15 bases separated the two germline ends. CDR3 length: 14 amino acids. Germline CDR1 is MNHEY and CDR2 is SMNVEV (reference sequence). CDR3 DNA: TGTGCCAGCAGGATGACTAGTGCACTAGATACGCAGTATTTT. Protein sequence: CASRMTSALDTQYF.

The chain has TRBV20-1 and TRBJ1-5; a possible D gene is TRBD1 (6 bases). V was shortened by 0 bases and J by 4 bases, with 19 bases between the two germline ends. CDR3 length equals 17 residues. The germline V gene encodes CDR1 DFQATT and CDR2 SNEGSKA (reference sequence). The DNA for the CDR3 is TGCAGTGCTAGAGATTGGAGATTGGGGACAACGAATCAGCCCCAGCATTTT. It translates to CSARDWRLGTTNQPQHF.

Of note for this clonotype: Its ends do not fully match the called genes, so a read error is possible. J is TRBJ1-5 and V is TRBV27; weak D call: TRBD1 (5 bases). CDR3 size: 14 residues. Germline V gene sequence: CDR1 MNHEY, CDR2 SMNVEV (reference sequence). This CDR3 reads CVSSGGRGNQPQHF. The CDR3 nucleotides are TGTGTCAGCAGTGGGGGAAGGGGCAATCAGCCCCAGCATTTT.

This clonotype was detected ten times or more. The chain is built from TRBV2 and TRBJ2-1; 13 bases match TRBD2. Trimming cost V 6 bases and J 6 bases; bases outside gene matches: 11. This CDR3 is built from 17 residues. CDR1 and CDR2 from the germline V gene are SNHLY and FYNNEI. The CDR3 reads CASSPGRGLAGINEQFF. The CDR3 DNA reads TGTGCCAGCAGCCCCGGCCGGGGACTAGCGGGAATCAATGAGCAGTTCTTC.

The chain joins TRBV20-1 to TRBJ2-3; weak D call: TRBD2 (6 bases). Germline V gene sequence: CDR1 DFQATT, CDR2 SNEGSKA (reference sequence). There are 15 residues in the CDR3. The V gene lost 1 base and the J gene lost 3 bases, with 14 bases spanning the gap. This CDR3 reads CSARAVGEATDTQYF. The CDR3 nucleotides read TGCAGTGCTAGAGCGGTAGGGGAGGCAACAGATACGCAGTATTTT.

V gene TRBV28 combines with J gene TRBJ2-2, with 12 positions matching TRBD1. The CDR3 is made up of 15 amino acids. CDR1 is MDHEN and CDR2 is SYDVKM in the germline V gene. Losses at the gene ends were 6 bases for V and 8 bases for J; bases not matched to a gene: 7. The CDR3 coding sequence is TGTGCCAGCAGCCGGGACAGGGGGCGCAGAGGGGAGCTGTTTTTT. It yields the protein CASSRDRGRRGELFF.

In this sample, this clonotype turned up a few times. This chain's CDR3 is CSVEPGGTQYF. DNA of the CDR3: TGCAGCGTTGAACCAGGGGGGACGCAGTATTTT. The chain combines TRBV29-1 with TRBJ2-3; weak D call: TRBD1 (7 bases). This CDR3 spans 11 amino acids. Germline V gives CDR1 SQVTM, CDR2 ANQGSEA. Trimming removed 2 bases at V and 9 bases at J, with 9 bases between.

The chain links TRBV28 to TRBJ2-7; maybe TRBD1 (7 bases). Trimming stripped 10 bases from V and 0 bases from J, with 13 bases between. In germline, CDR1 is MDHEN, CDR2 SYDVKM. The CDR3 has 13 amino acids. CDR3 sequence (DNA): TGTGCCATCCGCGGGGACAGCTCCTACGAGCAGTACTTC. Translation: CAIRGDSSYEQYF.

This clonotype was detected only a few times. The CDR3 protein is CASSFLDGELFF. In DNA form, the CDR3 reads TGTGCCAGCAGCTTCCTCGACGGGGAGCTGTTTTTT. The V gene is TRBV11-3, the J gene TRBJ2-2; D remains unclear. V was shortened by 3 bases and J by 7 bases, with 6 bases between the two germline ends. This CDR3 spans 12 amino acids. Germline V gene lookup returns CDR1 SGHNT and CDR2 YENEEA.

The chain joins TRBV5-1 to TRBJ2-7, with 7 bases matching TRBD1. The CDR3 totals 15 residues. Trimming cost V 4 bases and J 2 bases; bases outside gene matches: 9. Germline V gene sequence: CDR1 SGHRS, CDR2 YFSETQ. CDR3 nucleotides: TGCGCCAGCAGCCCCAGGGGGACGCCGACCTACGAGCAGTACTTC. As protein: CASSPRGTPTYEQYF.

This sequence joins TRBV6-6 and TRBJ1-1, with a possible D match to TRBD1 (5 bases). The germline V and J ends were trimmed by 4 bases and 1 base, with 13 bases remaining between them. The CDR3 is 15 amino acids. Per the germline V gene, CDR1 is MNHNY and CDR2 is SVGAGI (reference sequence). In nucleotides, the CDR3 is TGTGCCAGCAGTTCCCTCGGACAAGCGAACACTGAAGCTTTCTTT. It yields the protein CASSSLGQANTEAFF.

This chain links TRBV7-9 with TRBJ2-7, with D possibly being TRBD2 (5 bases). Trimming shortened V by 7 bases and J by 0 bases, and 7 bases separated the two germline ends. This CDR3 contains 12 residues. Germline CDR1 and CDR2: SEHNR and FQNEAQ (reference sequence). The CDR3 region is CASMGSSYEQYF. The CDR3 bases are TGTGCCAGCATGGGGAGCTCCTACGAGCAGTACTTC.

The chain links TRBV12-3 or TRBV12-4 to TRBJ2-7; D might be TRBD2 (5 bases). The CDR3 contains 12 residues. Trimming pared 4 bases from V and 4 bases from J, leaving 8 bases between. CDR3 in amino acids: CASSSGGYEQYF. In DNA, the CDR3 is TGTGCCAGCAGTTCGGGCGGGTACGAGCAGTACTTC.